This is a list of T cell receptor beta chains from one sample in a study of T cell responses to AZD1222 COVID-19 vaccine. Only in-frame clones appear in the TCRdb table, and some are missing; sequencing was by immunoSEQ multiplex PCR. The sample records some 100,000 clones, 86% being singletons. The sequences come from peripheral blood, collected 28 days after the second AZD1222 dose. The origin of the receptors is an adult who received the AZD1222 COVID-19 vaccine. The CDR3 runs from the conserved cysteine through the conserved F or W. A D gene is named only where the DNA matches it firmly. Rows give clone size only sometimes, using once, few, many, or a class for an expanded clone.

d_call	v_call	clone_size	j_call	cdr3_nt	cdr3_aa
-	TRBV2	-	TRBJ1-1	TGTGCCAGCAGTGCGCGAATGCCCATGAACACTGAAGTTTTCTTT	CASSARMPMNTEVFF
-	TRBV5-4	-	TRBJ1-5	TGTGCCAGCAGCTTGGGCGGACAGCCAGCCCAGCCCCAGCATTTT	CASSLGGQPAQPQHF
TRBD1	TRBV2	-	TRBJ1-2	TGTGCCAGCAGTTTTAGACAGGGTTACTATGGCTACACCTTC	CASSFRQGYYGYTF
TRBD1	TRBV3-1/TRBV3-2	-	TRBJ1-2	TGTGCCAGCAGCCTCCAGGGGGCAGGGGGCTACACCTTC	CASSLQGAGGYTF
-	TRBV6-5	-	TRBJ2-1	TGTGCCAGCAGTTACGACAGAACCAATGAGCAGTTCTTC	CASSYDRTNEQFF
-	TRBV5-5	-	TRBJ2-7	TGTGCCAGCACCGAAATCGGTAACGAGCAGTACTTC	CASTEIGNEQYF
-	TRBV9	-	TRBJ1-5	TGTGCCAGCAGCGTAGGGGGCGAGGGCAATCAGCCCCAGCATTTT	CASSVGGEGNQPQHF
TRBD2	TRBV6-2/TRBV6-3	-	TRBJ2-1	TGTGCCAGCAGTTTTACCCCTTGGGGCGGGAGTTTATTAAATGAGCAGTTCTTC	CASSFTPWGGSLLNEQFF
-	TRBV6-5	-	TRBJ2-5	TGTGCCAGCAGGGGGGGAGAGACCCAGTACTTC	CASRGGETQYF
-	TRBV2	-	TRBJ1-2	TGTGCCAGCAGTGAGGGCAGGCCATATGGCTACACCTTC	CASSEGRPYGYTF
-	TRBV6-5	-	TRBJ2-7	TGTGCCAGCAGTTCTTCCGGGGGATCAACGTCCTACGAGCAGTACTTC	CASSSSGGSTSYEQYF
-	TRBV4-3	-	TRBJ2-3	TGCGCCAGCAGCCAGGTGAAGAGCACAGATACGCAGTATTTT	CASSQVKSTDTQYF
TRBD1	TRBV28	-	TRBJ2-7	TGTGCCAGCAGTTTTGGGACAGGGCCCTACGAGCAGTACTTC	CASSFGTGPYEQYF
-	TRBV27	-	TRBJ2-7	TGTGCCAGCAGTATCCAACAGGGTAACGAGCAGTACTTC	CASSIQQGNEQYF
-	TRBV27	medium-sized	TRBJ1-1	TGTGCCAGCAGTTTATCAGAGAACACTGAAGCTTTCTTT	CASSLSENTEAFF
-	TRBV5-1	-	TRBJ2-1	TGCGCCAGCAGCGCGGGACACTCCTACAATGAGCAGTTCTTC	CASSAGHSYNEQFF
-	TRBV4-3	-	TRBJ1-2	TGCGCCAGCAGCAATGGGGGCAAGGATATCTATGGCTACACCTTC	CASSNGGKDIYGYTF
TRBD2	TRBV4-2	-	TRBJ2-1	TGTGCCAGCAGCCCCCAAGGGGCGGGAGGGGACAATGAGCAGTTCTTC	CASSPQGAGGDNEQFF